The entry below gives a single T cell receptor (beta chain) sequence along with its context. Its antigen target is currently unknown. Base qualities are not recorded, but no much larger clone differs from it by a single base. TCRbeta CDR3 regions were amplified from genomic DNA using the immunoSEQ Assay, a bias-controlled multiplex PCR. The authors processed their data as follows. The number of nucleated cells in each sample was estimated by amplification of reference gene primers within the assay. To quantify the absolute abundance of each unique TCRbeta CDR3 rearrangement, sequence reads were collapsed and filtered. For each sample, productive Simpson clonality was calculated as the square root of Simpson's diversity index across productive rearrangements. TCRdb retrieved this table from immuneACCESS and kept in-frame rearrangements only. Not all clones are present; in checked studies, unresolved V genes account for under half, and no reason is known for the remainder. V and J calls and clone size are given by that table; D and trimming were obtained from the DNA. The sample includes around 200,000 clones, with 85% observed a single time. In total, the top ten clones hold about 4.9% of the sample.

The collaborating institutions used their own protocols to collect whole blood in K2EDTA tubes. For TCRbeta analysis, collaborator samples were shipped as frozen whole blood, as isolated PBMCs, or as DNA extracted from either sample type. This entry belongs to a study of blood T cell repertoires in COVID-19 (TCRdb year 2020). Concerning the study at large: Collaborator samples came from the United States, Italy and Spain and covered acute and convalescent phases of COVID-19. The repertoires were released in a freely available public database meant as a resource for research on the immune response to SARS-CoV-2. Subjects who had been exposed to COVID-19, were actively infected with it, or had recovered from it provided the deeply sampled blood TCRbeta repertoires that made up the dataset. The samples were drawn from the first 160 participants of the ongoing ImmuneRACE study and from 1,254 subjects provided by 6 global collaborators. Sample metadata almost always included a de-identified subject ID, COVID-19 status, age in years and sex. The prospective study material was composed of cDNA or gDNA derived from T cells, B-cell-depleted T cells, or PBMCs. Where available, HLA class I and class II types were obtained from metadata supplied by the sample provider rather than from assay-based typing.

What the authors observed across the whole study: How much clinical and demographic metadata was included differed by source and by participant, and the metadata was provided uncurated.

V is shortened by 4 bases, J by 3 bases, and the region joining them spans 21 bases. CDR1 LNHNV and CDR2 YYDKDF were looked up in the germline V gene (reference sequence). The CDR3 spans 17 residues, from the cysteine through the phenylalanine. The kept DNA is CDR3 alone, 51 bases in frame from the first base. The rearrangement joined TRBV15 to TRBJ1-1; the D gene cannot be named for sure. The sample taken for sequencing was peripheral blood. The source is an elderly woman with acute or convalescent COVID-19. Here the CDR3 is given as CATSKSGSLRDHTEAFF. The bases read TGTGCCACCAGCAAAAGCGGGTCACTAAGAGACCACACTGAAGCTTTCTTT.